The text below deals with one TCR beta chain. Germline loops: CDR1 GTSNPN, CDR2 SVGIG (reference sequence). Trimming pared 0 bases from V and 6 bases from J, leaving 11 bases between. The CDR3 extends over 13 amino acids. This specimen comes from a study of shared clonotypes between healthy human individuals. Naive CD8 cells comprised CD45RO-negative, CCR7-positively selected cells, excluding terminally differentiated effector memory CD45RA+ cells. Some clones are missing from TCRdb's copy, which holds only in-frame ones; the method was immunoSEQ multiplex PCR. The profile shows roughly 2.1 million clones, roughly 91% of them singletons.

Sequenced sample: naive CD8+ T cells from PBMCs. The sequence derives from a man between 18 and 29 years old in good health. Some clones in this sample may be carry-over from other donors' samples. The V and J genes are TRBV30 and TRBJ1-2; the D is unclear. The CDR3 DNA follows: TGTGCCTGGAGTGTATCCGGCGGAGATGGCTACACCTTC. It encodes CAWSVSGGDGYTF.